The TCR beta chain under discussion was sequenced for a study of human T cells and chemical hapten exposure. Turning to the study itself: Small pooled library volume differences mainly caused per-sample TCR yield variation.

This CDR3 region has 15 residues. Germline assignment: CDR1 LGHDT and CDR2 YNNKEL (reference sequence). The sample's time point: healthy volunteer bleed at 6 weeks. The total RNA was obtained from whole blood that was not fractionated. A note on this clonotype: One end of the junction fails to match germline, which may point to a read error.

Unique molecular identifiers were attached to individual cDNA molecules within the library. In the study's own analysis: Sample-level TCR yields exhibited a median of around 90,000, with a range of 23,224 to 690,600. TCRdb fed the RACE reads into MiXCR, producing one record per CDR3 protein. TCRdb's processing, not the authors', yielded these V and J calls. The sample holds about 77,000 distinct CDR3 sequences, approximately 8.6% seen once. The sequence was obtained from a female donor in good health. Some clones in this sample may be carry-over from other donors' samples. Sequenced material: whole blood. The V gene is TRBV3-1, the J gene TRBJ2-5; 9 bases fit TRBD2. The CDR3 DNA reads as TGTGTCAGCAGCCAAGGCGGGGGGGCCGTGGAGACCCAGTACTTC. Its protein product is CVSSQGGGAVETQYF.